The 22 T cell receptor beta chains reported below all come from one sample, sequenced in a study of T cell responses to AZD1222 COVID-19 vaccine. The protocol was immunoSEQ multiplex PCR, while the TCRdb copy is restricted to in-frame clones and leaves out a portion. Altogether about 140,000 clones are present, 90% to 95% being singletons, with the ten largest covering 1% to 1.5%. Material: peripheral blood, obtained 28 days after the second AZD1222 dose. The receptors were gathered from an adult who received the AZD1222 COVID-19 vaccine.

The V call is TRBV19, the J call TRBJ1-1; D not certain. CDR3 length equals 12 residues. Germline V gives CDR1 LNHDA, CDR2 SQIVND (reference sequence). V was trimmed by 5 bases and J by 5 bases, leaving 9 bases between them. The CDR3 loop is CASSPFGTEAFF. Written as DNA, the CDR3 is TGTGCCAGTAGTCCCTTTGGGACTGAAGCTTTCTTT.

This sequence joins TRBV5-1 and TRBJ2-5; 7 nucleotides line up with TRBD1. CDR3 size: 14 residues. V was pared by 4 bases and J by 0 bases, with 3 bases of the junction left unmatched. Per the germline V gene, CDR1 is SGHRS and CDR2 is YFSETQ. CDR3 DNA: TGCGCCAGCAGCGTACAGGGGTACCAAGAGACCCAGTACTTC. This sequence encodes CASSVQGYQETQYF.

The chain has TRBV5-1 and TRBJ2-2, with 9 bases aligning to TRBD2. CDR1 is SGHRS and CDR2 is YFSETQ in the germline V gene. Trimming cost V 0 bases and J 1 base; bases outside gene matches: 4. The CDR3 is 17 amino acids. The CDR3 sequence: CASSLGPSGENTGELFF. As DNA, the CDR3 is TGCGCCAGCAGCTTGGGCCCTAGCGGGGAGAACACCGGGGAGCTGTTTTTT.

The CDR3 DNA sequence: TGTGCCAGCAGCTTAGCGCCGGGGCAGCCCCTCGAGCAGTACTTC. Translation gives CASSLAPGQPLEQYF. The V and J genes are TRBV7-8 and TRBJ2-7; tentatively, D is TRBD1 or TRBD2 (5 bases each). Deletions cut 0 bases from V and 6 bases from J, with 15 bases between. Germline CDR1 SGHVS, CDR2 FQNEAQ. This CDR3 contains 15 residues.

This chain links TRBV19 with TRBJ1-1; D unclear. V was clipped by 3 bases and J by 3 bases, with 11 bases between them. Germline V CDR1 and CDR2: LNHDA, SQIVND (reference sequence). This CDR3 is 14 amino acids long. CDR3 bases: TGTGCCAGTAGTATGACGGCTGGGGACACTGAAGCTTTCTTT. Protein product: CASSMTAGDTEAFF.

The CDR3 loop reads CASSPRTRGDTQYF. The CDR3 DNA follows: TGTGCCAGCAGTCCCAGGACTCGAGGAGATACGCAGTATTTT. The chain couples TRBV7-8 to TRBJ2-3, with TRBD2 as a possible D gene (5 bases). This CDR3 is built from 14 residues. Germline lookup yields CDR1 SGHVS and CDR2 FQNEAQ. Trimming left V 6 bases short and J 5 bases short, with 15 bases between. The full variable domain, completed using reference TRBV7-8 and TRBJ2-3, is GAGVSQSPRYKVAKRGQDVALRCDPISGHVSLFWYQQALGQGPEFLTYFQNEAQLDKSGLPSDRFFAERPEGSVSTLKIQRTQQEDSAVYLCASSPRTRGDTQYFGPGTRLTVL.

The chain couples TRBV15 to TRBJ2-7; 11 nucleotides line up with TRBD1. The CDR3 consists of 15 residues. Germline V gives CDR1 LNHNV, CDR2 YYDKDF (reference sequence). Trimming removed 0 bases from V and 5 bases from J; junction bases left unmatched: 3. The CDR3, as DNA: TGTGCCACCAGCAGAGATGGGACAGGGGGGGACGAGCAGTACTTC. This translates into CATSRDGTGGDEQYF.

This clone was picked up one time. The chain links TRBV9 to TRBJ2-5; TRBD1 matches 8 bases. From germline, CDR1 is SGDLS and CDR2 YYNGEE. V trimming: 3 bases; J trimming: 4 bases; junction bases outside the gene matches: 11. CDR3 length: 16 residues. The CDR3 coding sequence is TGTGCCAGCAGCGGCCCAGGATCGACAGGGGCAGAGACCCAGTACTTC. Translating gives CASSGPGSTGAETQYF.

The chain recombines TRBV5-6 with TRBJ2-7; TRBD2 matches at 8 bases. The V gene end was trimmed by 0 bases and the J gene end by 6 bases; junction bases not matched to a gene: 8. The CDR3 is made up of 15 amino acids. Germline values: CDR1 SGHDT, CDR2 YYEEEE. In DNA form, the CDR3 reads TGTGCCAGCAGCTTGGCCGCCCCCGGGGGGGGCGAGCAGTACTTC. Translated: CASSLAAPGGGEQYF.

Notes on this clone: The same CDR3 is also encoded by other DNA sequences in this sample. This chain connects TRBV7-9 to TRBJ2-5; the D gene could be TRBD1 or TRBD2 (5 bases each). V dropped 3 bases and J dropped 2 bases, with 7 bases sitting between them. The CDR3 contains 13 residues. Germline V lookup: CDR1 SEHNR, CDR2 FQNEAQ (reference sequence). The CDR3 nucleotides are TGTGCCAGCAGCTTGGGGGTACAAGAGACCCAGTACTTC. It is translated as CASSLGVQETQYF.

This clone was counted only a few times. The rearrangement joins TRBV6-5 to TRBJ2-7; 7 bases align to TRBD1. Germline V gene lookup returns CDR1 MNHEY and CDR2 SVGAGI. The ends lost 5 bases at V and 3 bases at J; junction bases unmatched: 7. CDR3 length: 14 amino acids. CDR3 coding DNA: TGTGCCAGCAGTCAAACAGGGGATTACTACGAGCAGTACTTC. This translates into CASSQTGDYYEQYF.

The chain recombines TRBV7-2 with TRBJ2-6; D is uncertain. This CDR3 comprises 16 residues. CDR1 SGHTA and CDR2 FQGNSA come from the germline V gene. Trimming took off 1 base at V and 2 bases at J, with 9 bases between the two ends. The CDR3 sequence is CASSLGSFPGANVLTF. The DNA for the CDR3 is TGTGCCAGCAGCTTAGGTTCGTTTCCTGGGGCCAACGTCCTGACTTTC. The whole variable domain, filled in from reference TRBV7-2 and TRBJ2-6, reads GAGVSQSPSNKVTEKGKDVELRCDPISGHTALYWYRQSLGQGLEFLIYFQGNSAPDKSGLPSDRFSAERTGGSVSTLTIQRTQQEDSAVYLCASSLGSFPGANVLTFGAGSRLTVL.

The rearrangement links TRBV7-9 to TRBJ1-4; D gene unclear. CDR1 SEHNR and CDR2 FQNEAQ come from the germline V gene (reference sequence). V was trimmed by 1 base and J by 8 bases, leaving 5 bases between them. CDR3 size: 12 residues. The CDR3 DNA reads as TGTGCCAGCAGCTTAGTAAGGGAAAAACTGTTTTTT. Its translation: CASSLVREKLFF.

The rearrangement uses TRBV28 and TRBJ2-1; 10 nucleotides agree with TRBD2. Germline CDR1 is MDHEN and CDR2 is SYDVKM. V gave up 5 bases and J gave up 3 bases; unmatched junction bases: 4. The length of the CDR3 is 15 residues. The CDR3 loop is CASSHPSGSYNEQFF. The DNA of the CDR3 is TGTGCCAGCAGTCACCCTAGCGGGAGCTACAATGAGCAGTTCTTC.

The gene calls are TRBV12-5 and TRBJ2-7; D call uncertain. CDR3 length equals 13 residues. Germline V gene sequence: CDR1 LGHNT, CDR2 FRNRAP. Deletions cut 1 base from V and 4 bases from J, with 8 bases between. The CDR3 nucleotides read TGTGCTAGTGGTTTGGCGATCGGGTACGAGCAGTACTTC. Translated, it gives CASGLAIGYEQYF.

This chain connects TRBV6-1 to TRBJ2-7; 9 bases map to TRBD1. CDR3 length equals 16 residues. After removal of 3 bases from V and 4 bases from J, the junction contained 10 bases not matched to a gene. Germline V gene lookup returns CDR1 MNHNS and CDR2 SASEGT. The CDR3 coding sequence is TGTGCCAGCAGTGAGGGCCCGGACAGGGGATTGTACGAGCAGTACTTC. Translating it yields CASSEGPDRGLYEQYF.

This rearrangement joins TRBV11-2 to TRBJ2-5; TRBD1 agrees at 8 bases. The CDR3 contains 13 residues. CDR1 is SGHAT and CDR2 is FQNNGV in the germline V gene. J gave up 5 bases and V 7 bases, and 6 bases lay outside the gene matches. The CDR3 here is CASKRTGGETQYF. The CDR3 nucleotides read TGTGCCAGCAAAAGAACAGGGGGGGAGACCCAGTACTTC.

The V and J genes are TRBV7-2 and TRBJ1-5, with 7 nucleotides matching TRBD1. The CDR3 consists of 14 residues. V lost 5 bases to trimming and J lost 6 bases; unmatched junction nucleotides: 7. Germline loops: CDR1 SGHTA, CDR2 FQGNSA. DNA for the CDR3: TGTGCCAGCAGCCGGACAGGAAGAGGTCAGCCCCAGCATTTT. Translation: CASSRTGRGQPQHF.

The J gene is TRBJ2-2, the V gene TRBV15; a weak D match, TRBD2 (6 bases). CDR3 length: 17 amino acids. Germline assignment: CDR1 LNHNV and CDR2 YYDKDF (reference sequence). Trimming took 0 bases from V and 5 from J, leaving 16 bases between them. The CDR3 reads CATSRDRRVRGTGELFF. For the CDR3, the DNA is TGTGCCACCAGCAGAGATAGGCGGGTCCGGGGGACCGGGGAGCTGTTTTTT.

V is TRBV7-2 and J is TRBJ1-2; TRBD1 agrees at 9 bases. Trimming removed 1 base from V and 8 bases from J; junction bases left unmatched: 2. This CDR3 has 13 residues. Germline CDR1 is SGHTA and CDR2 is FQGNSA. The DNA of the CDR3 is TGTGCCAGCAGCTTAGGGGACAGGGTAGGCTACACCTTC. Translation gives CASSLGDRVGYTF.

The chain is built from TRBV5-1 and TRBJ2-3; D might be TRBD2 (6 bases). Trimming took 0 bases from V and 2 from J, leaving 7 bases between them. The CDR3 sequence is 14 residues long. From germline, CDR1 is SGHRS and CDR2 YFSETQ. The CDR3 protein is CASSLGTITDTQYF. CDR3 coding DNA: TGCGCCAGCAGCTTGGGGACTATCACAGATACGCAGTATTTT.

The rearrangement joins TRBV27 to TRBJ2-7; 12 bases line up with TRBD1. Per the germline V gene, CDR1 is MNHEY and CDR2 is SMNVEV (reference sequence). This CDR3 comprises 16 residues. The ends lost 8 bases at V and 5 bases at J; junction bases unmatched: 13. The CDR3 region is CASRSPTGTGGHEQYF. The CDR3 DNA is TGTGCCAGCCGAAGCCCAACCGGGACAGGGGGCCACGAGCAGTACTTC.